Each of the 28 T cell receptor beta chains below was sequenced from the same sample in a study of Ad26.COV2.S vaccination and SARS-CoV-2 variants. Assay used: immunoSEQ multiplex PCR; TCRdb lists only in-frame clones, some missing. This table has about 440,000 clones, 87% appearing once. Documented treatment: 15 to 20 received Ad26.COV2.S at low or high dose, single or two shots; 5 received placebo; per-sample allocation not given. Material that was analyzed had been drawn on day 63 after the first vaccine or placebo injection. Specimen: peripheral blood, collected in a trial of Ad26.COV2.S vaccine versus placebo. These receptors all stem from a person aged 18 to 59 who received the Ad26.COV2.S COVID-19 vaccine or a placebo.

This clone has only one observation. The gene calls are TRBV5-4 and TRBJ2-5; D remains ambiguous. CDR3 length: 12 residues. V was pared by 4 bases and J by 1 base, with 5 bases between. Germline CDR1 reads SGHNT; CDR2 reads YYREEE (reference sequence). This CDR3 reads CASSITQETQYF. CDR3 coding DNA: TGTGCCAGCAGCATAACCCAAGAGACCCAGTACTTC.

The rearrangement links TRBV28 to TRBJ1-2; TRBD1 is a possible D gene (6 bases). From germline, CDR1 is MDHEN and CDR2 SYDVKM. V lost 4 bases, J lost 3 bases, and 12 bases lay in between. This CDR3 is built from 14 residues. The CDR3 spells CASSSAGGDYGYTF. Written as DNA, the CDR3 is TGTGCCAGCAGTTCCGCCGGGGGCGACTATGGCTACACCTTC.

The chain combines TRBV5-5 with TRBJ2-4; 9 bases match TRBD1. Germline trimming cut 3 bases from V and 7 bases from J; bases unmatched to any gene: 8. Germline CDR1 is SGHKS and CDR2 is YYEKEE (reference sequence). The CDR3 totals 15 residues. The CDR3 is CASSSGTGFTNIQYF. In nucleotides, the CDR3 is TGTGCCAGCAGCTCCGGGACAGGGTTTACCAACATTCAGTACTTC. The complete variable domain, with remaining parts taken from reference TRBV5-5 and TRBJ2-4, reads DAGVTQSPTHLIKTRGQQVTLRCSPISGHKSVSWYQQVLGQGPQFIFQYYEKEERGRGNFPDRFSARQFPNYSSELNVNALLLGDSALYLCASSSGTGFTNIQYFGAGTRLSVL.

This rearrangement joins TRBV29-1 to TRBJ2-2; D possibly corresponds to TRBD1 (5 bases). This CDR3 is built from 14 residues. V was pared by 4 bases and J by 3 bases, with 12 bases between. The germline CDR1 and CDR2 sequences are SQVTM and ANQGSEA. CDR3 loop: CSVVAGMDTGELFF. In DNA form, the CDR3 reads TGCAGCGTTGTTGCAGGGATGGACACCGGGGAGCTGTTTTTT.

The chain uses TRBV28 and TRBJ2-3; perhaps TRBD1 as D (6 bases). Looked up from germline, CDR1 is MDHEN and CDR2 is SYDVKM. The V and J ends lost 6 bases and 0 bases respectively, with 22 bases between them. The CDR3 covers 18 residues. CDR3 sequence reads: CASRTNLLTGQSTDTQYF. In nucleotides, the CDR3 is TGTGCCAGCAGAACTAACCTACTGACAGGACAGAGCACAGATACGCAGTATTTT.

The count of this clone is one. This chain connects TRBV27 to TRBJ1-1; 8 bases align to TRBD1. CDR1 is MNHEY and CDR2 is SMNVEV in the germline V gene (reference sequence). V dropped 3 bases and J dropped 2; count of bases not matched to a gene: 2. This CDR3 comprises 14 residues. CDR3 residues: CASSFGTGNTEAFF. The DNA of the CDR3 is TGTGCCAGCAGTTTCGGGACAGGCAACACTGAAGCTTTCTTT.

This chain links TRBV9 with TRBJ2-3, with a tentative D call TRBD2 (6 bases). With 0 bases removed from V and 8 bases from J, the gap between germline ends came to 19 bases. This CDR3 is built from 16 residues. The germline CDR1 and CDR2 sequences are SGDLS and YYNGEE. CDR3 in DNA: TGTGCCAGCAGCGTAGTTCCGGGAGCCGTTCAGGGTACGCAGTATTTT. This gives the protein CASSVVPGAVQGTQYF.

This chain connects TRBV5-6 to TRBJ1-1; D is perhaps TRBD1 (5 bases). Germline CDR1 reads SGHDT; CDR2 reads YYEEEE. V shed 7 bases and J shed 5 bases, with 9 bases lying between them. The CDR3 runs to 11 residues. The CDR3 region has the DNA TGTGCCAGCCACCAGGGAACTGAAGCTTTCTTT. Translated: CASHQGTEAFF.

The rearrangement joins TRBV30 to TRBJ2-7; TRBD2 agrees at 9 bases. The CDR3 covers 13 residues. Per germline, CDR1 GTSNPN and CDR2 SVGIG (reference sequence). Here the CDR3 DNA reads TGTGCGTTAGCGGGAGTTAGCTCCTACGAGCAGTACTTC. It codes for CALAGVSSYEQYF.

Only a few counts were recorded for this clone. CDR3 coding DNA: TGTGCCAGCAGCGTAGTAGTTGGAGGCGAGCAGTACTTC. It encodes CASSVVVGGEQYF. This chain uses TRBV9 with TRBJ2-7; weak D call: TRBD2 (5 bases). Germline V gives CDR1 SGDLS, CDR2 YYNGEE. V lost 0 bases, J lost 6 bases, and 10 bases lay in between. The CDR3 extends over 13 amino acids.

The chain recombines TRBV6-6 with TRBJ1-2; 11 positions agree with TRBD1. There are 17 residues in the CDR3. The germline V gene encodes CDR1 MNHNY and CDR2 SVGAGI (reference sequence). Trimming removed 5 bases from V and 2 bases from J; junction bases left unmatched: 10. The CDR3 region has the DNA TGTGCCAGCAGTCTGCTCGGGACAGGGGGTCGAAACTATGGCTACACCTTC. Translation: CASSLLGTGGRNYGYTF.

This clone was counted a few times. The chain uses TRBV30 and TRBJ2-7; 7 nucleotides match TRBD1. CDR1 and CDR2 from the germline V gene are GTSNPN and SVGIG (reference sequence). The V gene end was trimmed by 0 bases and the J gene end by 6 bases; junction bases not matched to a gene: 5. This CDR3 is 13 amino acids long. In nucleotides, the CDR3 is TGTGCCTGGAGTGTACGCAGGGGGTCCGAGCAGTACTTC. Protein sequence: CAWSVRRGSEQYF.

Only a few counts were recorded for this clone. The CDR3: CASSRRQHSYEQYF. The DNA of the CDR3 is TGTGCCAGTAGTCGGCGACAGCACTCCTACGAGCAGTACTTC. The chain joins TRBV19 to TRBJ2-7; possible D gene TRBD1, 5 bases. Trimming took off 5 bases at V and 0 bases at J, with 11 bases between the two ends. The germline gives CDR1 LNHDA, CDR2 SQIVND (reference sequence). The CDR3 is 14 residues long.

CDR3 sequence (DNA): TGTGCCAGCAGCTTTTCCAGGGGCTCTGGGGCCAACGTCCTGACTTTC. Its protein product is CASSFSRGSGANVLTF. The rearrangement links TRBV5-8 to TRBJ2-6, with D possibly being TRBD1 (6 bases). This CDR3 has 16 residues. V lost 2 bases, J lost 0 bases, and 9 bases lay in between. The germline CDR1 and CDR2 sequences are SGHTS and YDEGEE.

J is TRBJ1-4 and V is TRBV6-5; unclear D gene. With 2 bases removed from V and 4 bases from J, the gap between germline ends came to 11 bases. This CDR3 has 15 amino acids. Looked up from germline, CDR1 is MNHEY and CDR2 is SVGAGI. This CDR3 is CASSYNRALNEKLFF. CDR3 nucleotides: TGTGCCAGCAGTTACAATCGGGCCCTTAATGAAAAACTGTTTTTT.

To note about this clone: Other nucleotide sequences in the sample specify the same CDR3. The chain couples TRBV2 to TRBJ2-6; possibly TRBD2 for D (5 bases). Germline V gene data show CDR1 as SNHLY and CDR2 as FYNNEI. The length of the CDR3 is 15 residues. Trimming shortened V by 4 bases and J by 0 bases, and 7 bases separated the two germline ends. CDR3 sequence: CASSVGGSGANVLTF. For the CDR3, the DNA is TGTGCCAGCAGTGTAGGAGGCTCTGGGGCCAACGTCCTGACTTTC.

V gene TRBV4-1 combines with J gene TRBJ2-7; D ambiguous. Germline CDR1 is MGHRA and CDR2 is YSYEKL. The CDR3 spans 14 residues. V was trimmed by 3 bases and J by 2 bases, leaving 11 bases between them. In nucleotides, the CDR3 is TGCGCCAGCAGCCAGGTGGGGTTTACCTACGAGCAGTACTTC. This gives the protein CASSQVGFTYEQYF.

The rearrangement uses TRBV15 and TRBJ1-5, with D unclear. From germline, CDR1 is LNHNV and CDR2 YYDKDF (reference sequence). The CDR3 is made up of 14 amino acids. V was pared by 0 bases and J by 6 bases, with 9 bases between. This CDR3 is CATSRELTSQPQHF. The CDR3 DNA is TGTGCCACCAGCAGAGAGCTGACTAGTCAGCCCCAGCATTTT.

CDR3 protein: CAWSTSGNQPQHF. The CDR3 DNA reads as TGTGCCTGGTCTACATCAGGCAATCAGCCCCAGCATTTT. The chain joins TRBV30 to TRBJ1-5, with D hard to call. The CDR3 is made up of 13 amino acids. Germline CDR1 GTSNPN, CDR2 SVGIG (reference sequence). Trimming took 5 bases from V and 2 from J, leaving 10 bases between them.

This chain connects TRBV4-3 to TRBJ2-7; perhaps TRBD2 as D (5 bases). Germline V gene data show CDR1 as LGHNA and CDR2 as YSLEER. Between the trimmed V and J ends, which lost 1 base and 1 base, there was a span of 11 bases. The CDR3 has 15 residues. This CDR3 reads CASSQGERQSYEQYF. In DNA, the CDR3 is TGCGCCAGCAGCCAAGGCGAGCGGCAATCCTACGAGCAGTACTTC.

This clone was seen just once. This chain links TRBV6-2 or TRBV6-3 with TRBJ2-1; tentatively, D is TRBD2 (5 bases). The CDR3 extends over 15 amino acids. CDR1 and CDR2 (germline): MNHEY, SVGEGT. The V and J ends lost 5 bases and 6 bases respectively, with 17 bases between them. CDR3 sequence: CASSNEAVRGNEQFF. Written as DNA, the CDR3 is TGTGCCAGCAGTAATGAAGCGGTACGGGGCAATGAGCAGTTCTTC.

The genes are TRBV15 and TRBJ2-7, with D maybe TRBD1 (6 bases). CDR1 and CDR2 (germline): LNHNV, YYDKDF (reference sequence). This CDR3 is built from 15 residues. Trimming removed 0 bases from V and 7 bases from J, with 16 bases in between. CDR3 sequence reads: CATSRDRGRGFEQYF. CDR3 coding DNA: TGTGCCACCAGCAGAGATCGTGGCAGGGGCTTTGAGCAGTACTTC.

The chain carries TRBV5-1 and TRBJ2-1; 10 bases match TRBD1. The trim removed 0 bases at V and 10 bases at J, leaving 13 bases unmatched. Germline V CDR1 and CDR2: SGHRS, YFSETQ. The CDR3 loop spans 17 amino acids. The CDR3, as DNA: TGCGCCAGCAGCTTGGCCGGGTCCGGGACAGGGGTTCGGGAGCAGTTCTTC. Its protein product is CASSLAGSGTGVREQFF.

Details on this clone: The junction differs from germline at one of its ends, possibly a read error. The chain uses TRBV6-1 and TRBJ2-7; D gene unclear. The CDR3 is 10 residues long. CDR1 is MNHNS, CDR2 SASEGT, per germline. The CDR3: CASSEKGGIF. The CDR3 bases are TGTGCCAGCAGTGAAAAGGGTGGGATCTTC.

The CDR3 reads CASSSQAGSTDTQYF. In DNA form, the CDR3 reads TGTGCCAGCAGTTCCCAAGCGGGGAGCACAGATACGCAGTATTTT. The V call is TRBV6-4, the J call TRBJ2-3, with 7 bases lining up with TRBD2. The CDR3 consists of 15 residues. Germline V gives CDR1 MRHNA, CDR2 SNTAGT. After removal of 5 bases from V and 0 bases from J, the junction contained 5 bases not matched to a gene.

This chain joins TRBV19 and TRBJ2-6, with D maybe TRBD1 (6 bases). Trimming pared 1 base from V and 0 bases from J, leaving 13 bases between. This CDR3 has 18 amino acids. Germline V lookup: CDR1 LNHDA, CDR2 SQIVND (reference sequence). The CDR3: CASSIGYPRGSGANVLTF. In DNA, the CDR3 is TGTGCCAGTAGTATAGGGTACCCCAGGGGCTCTGGGGCCAACGTCCTGACTTTC. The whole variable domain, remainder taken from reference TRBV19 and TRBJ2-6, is DGGITQSPKYLFRKEGQNVTLSCEQNLNHDAMYWYRQDPGQGLRLIYYSQIVNDFQKGDIAEGYSVSREKKESFPLTVTSAQKNPTAFYLCASSIGYPRGSGANVLTFGAGSRLTVL.

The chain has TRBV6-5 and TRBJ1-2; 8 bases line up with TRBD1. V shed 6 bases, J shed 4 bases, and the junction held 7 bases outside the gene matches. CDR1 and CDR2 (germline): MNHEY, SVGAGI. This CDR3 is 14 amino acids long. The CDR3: CASRDTGGGYGYTF. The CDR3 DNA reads TGTGCCAGCAGGGACACAGGGGGAGGCTATGGCTACACCTTC.

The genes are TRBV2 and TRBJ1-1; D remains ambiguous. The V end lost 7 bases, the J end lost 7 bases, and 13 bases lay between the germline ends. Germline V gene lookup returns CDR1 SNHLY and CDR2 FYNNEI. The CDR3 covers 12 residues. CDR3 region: CASNTDGSEAFF. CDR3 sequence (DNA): TGTGCCAGCAACACCGACGGGAGTGAAGCTTTCTTT.